This is a list of T cell receptor beta chains from one sample in a study of response to subunit inactivated influenza vaccine. A single record per CDR3 protein comes from TCRdb applying MiXCR to the RT-PCR reads. Among just under 250,000 distinct CDR3 sequences listed, more than 9% were seen once. The sample in question was non-naive T cells sorted from PBMCs, obtained approximately 15 days before vaccination. All receptors derive from a man over 45 who received an inactivated influenza vaccine. The CDR3 runs from the conserved cysteine through the conserved F or W. A D gene is named only where the DNA matches it firmly. The size field is filled for only some rows; it gives once, few, many or a size class.

CDR3 DNA: TGTGCCAGCAGCTTCGGAGGGAATGAAAAACTGTTTTTT
CDR3 protein: CASSFGGNEKLFF
V gene: TRBV7-9
clone size: NA
J gene: TRBJ1-4
D gene: NA

CDR3 DNA: TGTGCCAGCAGCCTTTACAGGGAGTTAAACGAGCAGTACTTC
CDR3 protein: CASSLYRELNEQYF
V gene: TRBV6-1
clone size: NA
J gene: TRBJ2-7
D gene: NA

CDR3 DNA: TGCAGTGCTTCTGGAGGACAGGGCACCGGGGAGCTGTTTTTT
CDR3 protein: CSASGGQGTGELFF
V gene: TRBV20-1
clone size: few
J gene: TRBJ2-2
D gene: TRBD1

CDR3 DNA: TGTGCCAGCAGTTACGAGGGGCAAGAGACCCAGTACTTC
CDR3 protein: CASSYEGQETQYF
V gene: TRBV6-5
clone size: NA
J gene: TRBJ2-5
D gene: NA

CDR3 DNA: TGCAGCGTCACAGGGGGGGCGGGAAATTACAATGAGCAGTTCTTC
CDR3 protein: CSVTGGAGNYNEQFF
V gene: TRBV29-1
clone size: few
J gene: TRBJ2-1
D gene: NA

CDR3 DNA: TGTGCCAGCAGCTTAACAATAAACCAAGAGACCCAGTACTTC
CDR3 protein: CASSLTINQETQYF
V gene: TRBV5-4
clone size: NA
J gene: TRBJ2-5
D gene: NA

CDR3 DNA: TGCGCCAGCAGCCAAGGAACCCGTCAGCCCCAGCATTTT
CDR3 protein: CASSQGTRQPQHF
V gene: TRBV4-3
clone size: NA
J gene: TRBJ1-5
D gene: NA

CDR3 DNA: TGTGCCAGCAGCCAAGAAATAGGGGGGGGGGATGAGCAGTTCTTC
CDR3 protein: CASSQEIGGGDEQFF
V gene: TRBV14
clone size: few
J gene: TRBJ2-1
D gene: NA

CDR3 DNA: TGTGCCAGCAGATCGGGGCCCCTCTCGCATGAGCAGTACTTC
CDR3 protein: CASRSGPLSHEQYF
V gene: TRBV12-3/TRBV12-4
clone size: NA
J gene: TRBJ2-7
D gene: NA

CDR3 DNA: TGTGCCAGCAGCGAAGGAAGGACAGGGACGGATACGCAGTATTTT
CDR3 protein: CASSEGRTGTDTQYF
V gene: TRBV9
clone size: few
J gene: TRBJ2-3
D gene: TRBD1

CDR3 DNA: TGTGCCAGCAGTGATGGGGGGGGGAGCTCCTACGAGCAGTACTTC
CDR3 protein: CASSDGGGSSYEQYF
V gene: TRBV6-1
clone size: NA
J gene: TRBJ2-7
D gene: TRBD2

CDR3 DNA: TGTGCCAGCAGCTTAGTGGGGGCCCTAGCCGTCGAGCAGTACTTC
CDR3 protein: CASSLVGALAVEQYF
V gene: TRBV7-2
clone size: NA
J gene: TRBJ2-7
D gene: NA

CDR3 DNA: TGTGCCAGCAGTTACTCGTTAGTCCTAGCGGGGGAGAGCACAGATACGCAGTATTTT
CDR3 protein: CASSYSLVLAGESTDTQYF
V gene: TRBV6-2/TRBV6-3
clone size: few
J gene: TRBJ2-3
D gene: TRBD2

CDR3 DNA: TGTGCCAGCTCAGAGGGGTTACCCTACAATGAGCAGTTCTTC
CDR3 protein: CASSEGLPYNEQFF
V gene: TRBV12-3/TRBV12-4
clone size: few
J gene: TRBJ2-1
D gene: NA

CDR3 DNA: TGTGCCAGCAGCCCTCGGGGCCTTGGCTACGAGCAGTACTTC
CDR3 protein: CASSPRGLGYEQYF
V gene: TRBV13
clone size: few
J gene: TRBJ2-7
D gene: NA

CDR3 DNA: TGCAGTGCTAGCCTGGGACAGGGGATCGGCAATGAGCAGTTCTTC
CDR3 protein: CSASLGQGIGNEQFF
V gene: TRBV20-1
clone size: few
J gene: TRBJ2-1
D gene: TRBD1

CDR3 DNA: TGTGCCAGCTCACCAGACTCGGGTACGCAGTATTTT
CDR3 protein: CASSPDSGTQYF
V gene: TRBV18
clone size: few
J gene: TRBJ2-3
D gene: NA

CDR3 DNA: TGTGCCACCAGTGGAGTTCCGGGTGTGGACGACAATGAGCAGTTCTTC
CDR3 protein: CATSGVPGVDDNEQFF
V gene: TRBV24-1
clone size: many
J gene: TRBJ2-1
D gene: NA

CDR3 DNA: NA
CDR3 protein: CASSSSGHRNTEAFF
V gene: TRBV6-5
clone size: NA
J gene: TRBJ1-1
D gene: NA

CDR3 DNA: TGTGCCAGCAGCGGCGGGACTTGGGGCTACGAGCAGTACTTC
CDR3 protein: CASSGGTWGYEQYF
V gene: TRBV3-1
clone size: NA
J gene: TRBJ2-7
D gene: NA

CDR3 DNA: TGTGCCAGCCCTAGTGGGGGGAACTTAACCACTGGGGCCAACGTCCTGACTTTC
CDR3 protein: CASPSGGNLTTGANVLTF
V gene: TRBV11-2
clone size: few
J gene: TRBJ2-6
D gene: NA

CDR3 DNA: TGTGCCAGCAGCCTGAGTCCCGGGACAGGGGGAAGAAGCAATCAGCCCCAGCATTTT
CDR3 protein: CASSLSPGTGGRSNQPQHF
V gene: TRBV6-2/TRBV6-3
clone size: many
J gene: TRBJ1-5
D gene: TRBD1

CDR3 DNA: TGTGCCAGCAGCCCTAAGACTAGCGGGGGGCGGGATACGCAGTATTTT
CDR3 protein: CASSPKTSGGRDTQYF
V gene: TRBV7-2
clone size: NA
J gene: TRBJ2-3
D gene: TRBD2